This is a list of T cell receptor beta chains from one sample in a study of blood T cells in healthy people across ages. One entry per CDR3 protein, called by TCRdb with MiXCR from the 5' RACE reads. There are 1.5 million to 1.8 million distinct CDR3 sequences in the sample; 35% to 45% occur only once, and under 5% lies in the top ten. Sequencing was carried out using blood. All receptors derive from a young woman in good health. Both conserved end residues are part of each CDR3. The order of the fields is CDR3 DNA, CDR3 protein, J gene, D gene, V gene, CDR3 length, clone size. A D gene is named only where the DNA matches it firmly. The size field is filled for only some rows; it gives once, few, many or a size class.

TGTGCCAGCAGTTACGGACTTTACAATGAGCAGTTCTTC,CASSYGLYNEQFF,TRBJ2-1,-,TRBV6-2/TRBV6-3,13,few
TGCAGCGTTGAAGACCACAGATCCCCCGTCTACGAGCAGTACTTC,CSVEDHRSPVYEQYF,TRBJ2-7,-,TRBV29-1,15,-
TGTGCCATCAGTCCAGGACAGTCCTACGAGCAGTACTTC,CAISPGQSYEQYF,TRBJ2-7,-,TRBV10-3,13,-
TGTGCCAGCAGCTTCCAAGCCCCAACAGATACGCAGTATTTT,CASSFQAPTDTQYF,TRBJ2-3,-,TRBV7-9,14,-
TGCAGCGTTGAAGACCCTCGGACAGGGGGAGTTTTCTTT,CSVEDPRTGGVFF,TRBJ1-1,TRBD1,TRBV29-1,13,-
TGTGCCAGCAGTTTTACGAGGAGCTCCTACGAGCAGTACTTC,CASSFTRSSYEQYF,TRBJ2-7,-,TRBV28,14,few
TGTGCAGGCGGGCACACAAGTTATAGCAATCAGCCCCAGCATTTT,CAGGHTSYSNQPQHF,TRBJ1-5,-,TRBV7-9,15,-
TGCGCCAGCAGCCAAGAAGGGGGACACAATGAGCAGTTCTTC,CASSQEGGHNEQFF,TRBJ2-1,-,TRBV4-1,14,few
TGTGCCAGCAGCCACCCCGGCAGGGGGTTCGACAATGAGCAGTACTTC,CASSHPGRGFDNEQYF,TRBJ2-7,TRBD1,TRBV4-2,16,-
TGTGCCAGCTACCTTTCTAGCGGGAAGAGGGATGAGCAGTACTTC,CASYLSSGKRDEQYF,TRBJ2-5,TRBD2,TRBV7-9,15,-
TGTGCCAGCAGCCAGGGATCGACAGGGTCTGAAGCTTTCTTT,CASSQGSTGSEAFF,TRBJ1-1,TRBD1,TRBV7-2,14,-
TGTGCCAGCAGTGAAGCGATTAGGGGGCCCTACAATGAGCAGTTCTTC,CASSEAIRGPYNEQFF,TRBJ2-1,TRBD1,TRBV6-1,16,once
TGTGCCAGCAGCTTAGCGGGACTAGCGGGGGGTTATTCCTACGAGCAGTACTTC,CASSLAGLAGGYSYEQYF,TRBJ2-7,TRBD2,TRBV7-2,18,-
TGTGCCAGCAGCCTTCCGGGACTAGCGAGAGGTAGAAGCAATGAGCAGTTCTTC,CASSLPGLARGRSNEQFF,TRBJ2-1,TRBD2,TRBV14,18,-
TGTGCCAGCACCTCCCCGAAGACAGGGACCTATGGCTACACCTTC,CASTSPKTGTYGYTF,TRBJ1-2,TRBD1,TRBV7-8,15,-
TGCAGCGGAACGACAGGGAGCGGGAACACCATATATTTT,CSGTTGSGNTIYF,TRBJ1-3,TRBD1,TRBV29-1,13,-
TGTGCCAGCAGCTTAGCGCTGGGGTGGGGCACAGATACGCAGTATTTT,CASSLALGWGTDTQYF,TRBJ2-3,-,TRBV7-2,16,-
TGCAGTGCTAGAGATTCGGCGGGCCGGATAAGATGGGGCGTGAGAGATACGCAGTATTTT,CSARDSAGRIRWGVRDTQYF,TRBJ2-3,-,TRBV20-1,20,few
TGTGCCAGCAGCAGGACAGGGAGGGACACTGAAGCTTTCTTT,CASSRTGRDTEAFF,TRBJ1-1,TRBD1,TRBV3-1,14,-
TGTGCCAGCTCAGGCCAGGGGAGGGTGAACACTGAAGCTTTCTTT,CASSGQGRVNTEAFF,TRBJ1-1,-,TRBV18,15,-
TGTGCCAGCAGCTGGGGGCACGACTACAATGAGCAGTTCTTC,CASSWGHDYNEQFF,TRBJ2-1,-,TRBV7-9,14,few
TGCAGCGTTGCGAGCAGAGGAACCGGGGAGCTGTTTTTT,CSVASRGTGELFF,TRBJ2-2,-,TRBV29-1,13,-
TGTGCCAGCAGCCGGAGTGGGTTTAAGGACAGGGGCGGCGAGCAGTACTTC,CASSRSGFKDRGGEQYF,TRBJ2-7,TRBD1,TRBV13,17,-
TGCGCCAGCAGCTTGGATCGGGTGGTCCCAGATGCGCAGTATTTT,CASSLDRVVPDAQYF,TRBJ2-3,-,TRBV5-1,15,-
TGCAGTGCCCAACAGCGAGATACGCAGTATTTT,CSAQQRDTQYF,TRBJ2-3,-,TRBV20-1,11,-
TGTGCCAGCAGACGGGAATGGGGCGCTGAAGCTTTCTTT,CASRREWGAEAFF,TRBJ1-1,-,TRBV27,13,-
TGTGCCAGCAGCTTCTTGACTAGCGGCGACAATGAGCAGTTCTTC,CASSFLTSGDNEQFF,TRBJ2-1,TRBD2,TRBV7-3,15,-
TGTGCCAGCAGTCCAACGACAGGGGACGGCTACACCTTC,CASSPTTGDGYTF,TRBJ1-2,TRBD1,TRBV27,13,-
TGCGCCAGCAGCCAAAAGCGGGAGGCCAACACCGGGGAGCTGTTTTTT,CASSQKREANTGELFF,TRBJ2-2,TRBD2,TRBV4-3,16,few
TGTGCCAGCAGCCTACACGGGGGTGGAGTGAACACTGAAGCTTTCTTT,CASSLHGGGVNTEAFF,TRBJ1-1,-,TRBV7-2,16,few
TGTGCCAGCTCACCACTTGCTGGGAACGAGCAGTACTTC,CASSPLAGNEQYF,TRBJ2-7,-,TRBV18,13,few
TGCGCCAGCAGGACAGGGGTAGGGCTTATGAACACTGAAGCTTTCTTT,CASRTGVGLMNTEAFF,TRBJ1-1,TRBD1,TRBV5-1,16,-